Here is one T cell receptor beta chain with its context. Researchers ran the PCR with 60 Vbeta and 13 Jbeta primers. TCRdb's table, derived via immunoSEQ multiplex PCR, lists solely in-frame clones and lacks some. The table includes roughly 140,000 clones, around four fifths detected once. The source of the sample is a study of cytomegalovirus exposure and HLA in healthy donors. The sequence came from a boy aged 2 to 10 in good health and CMV-seronegative. Sequenced sample: PBMCs.

The CDR3 sequence: CASSFFRGFTDTQYF. The CDR3 coding sequence is TGTGCCAGCAGCTTTTTCAGGGGGTTTACAGATACGCAGTATTTT. The chain is built from TRBV7-9 and TRBJ2-3; 7 nucleotides match TRBD1. V shed 3 bases, J shed 3 bases, and the junction held 6 bases outside the gene matches. CDR1 and CDR2 from the germline V gene are SEHNR and FQNEAQ (reference sequence). The CDR3 spans 15 residues.